The 21 T cell receptor beta chains reported below all come from one sample, sequenced in a study of CD8 T cells in ankylosing spondylitis. Each CDR3 protein is one row after TCRdb ran MiXCR on the 5' RACE reads. In the table there are about 250,000 distinct CDR3 sequences, approximately 8% of which are singletons. Sequenced input: blood, either unsorted or a sorted T cell fraction (not recorded which). These receptors originate from a female donor with ankylosing spondylitis or in good health (not recorded which).

This clonotype was observed many times. This chain uses TRBV20-1 with TRBJ1-3; D not certain. V lost 3 bases and J 4 bases, leaving 7 bases between the germline ends. The germline gives CDR1 DFQATT, CDR2 SNEGSKA (reference sequence). The CDR3 is 12 residues long. The CDR3 is CSARGSGNTIYF. The DNA for the CDR3 is TGCAGTGCTAGGGGATCGGGAAACACCATATATTTT.

This clonotype was counted at least ten times. V usage is TRBV12-3 or TRBV12-4 and J usage is TRBJ2-5, with D perhaps matching TRBD2 (7 bases). Trimming removed 3 bases from V and 1 base from J, with 15 bases in between. CDR3 size: 16 residues. CDR3 in amino acids: CASSLGGASGQETQYF. CDR3 nucleotides: TGTGCCAGCAGTTTGGGGGGGGCGTCTGGCCAAGAGACCCAGTACTTC.

This clonotype was seen many times. CDR3 coding DNA: TGCGCCAGCAGCTTCGGAGGGGCGCGAGACACTGAAGCTTTCTTT. This encodes CASSFGGARDTEAFF. The gene calls are TRBV5-1 and TRBJ1-1; tentative D call: TRBD1 (5 bases). CDR3 length: 15 amino acids. Germline-derived CDR1 and CDR2 are SGHRS and YFSETQ. V was clipped by 2 bases and J by 3 bases, with 14 bases between them.

This clonotype showed up many times. The chain employs TRBV18 and TRBJ2-5, with 7 bases matching TRBD1. J was trimmed by 2 bases and V by 4 bases; bases with no gene match: 7. CDR1 and CDR2 from the germline V gene are KGHSH and LQKENI. This CDR3 comprises 15 residues. The CDR3 loop reads CASSLQGVKQETQYF. In nucleotides, the CDR3 is TGTGCCAGCTCACTTCAGGGGGTGAAGCAAGAGACCCAGTACTTC.

Many counts were recorded for this clonotype. This chain links TRBV12-5 with TRBJ2-1; TRBD2 might be the D (6 bases). The germline gives CDR1 LGHNT, CDR2 FRNRAP. Trimming cost V 9 bases and J 8 bases, with 17 bases left between them. This CDR3 has 13 residues. The CDR3 DNA is TGTGCTAGCCAGGAGGGAGGAGGCTATGAGCAGTTCTTC. It encodes CASQEGGGYEQFF.

This clonotype was observed a handful of times. V gene TRBV11-1 combines with J gene TRBJ2-2, with TRBD2 matching over 14 bases. The CDR3 spans 18 residues. V gave up 5 bases and J gave up 6 bases; unmatched junction bases: 11. Germline-derived CDR1 and CDR2 are SGHAT and FQDESV (reference sequence). The CDR3 coding sequence is TGTGCCAGCAGCCTTGGGACTAGCGGGAGTAGACCGGCCGGGGAGCTGTTTTTT. It translates to CASSLGTSGSRPAGELFF.

This clonotype has a count of ten or more. This rearrangement joins TRBV5-1 to TRBJ2-7; D may be TRBD1 (5 bases). The CDR3 length is 15 residues. Germline V gene data show CDR1 as SGHRS and CDR2 as YFSETQ. The V end lost 1 base, the J end lost 5 bases, and 16 bases lay between the germline ends. This CDR3 reads CASSLTSRKGDEQYF. The CDR3 DNA reads TGCGCCAGCAGCTTGACCAGCCGAAAAGGGGACGAGCAGTACTTC.

In its sample, this clonotype was seen many times. The chain carries TRBV20-1 and TRBJ2-1; tentatively, D is TRBD1 or TRBD2 (5 bases each). The CDR3 runs 16 residues. Trimming pared 5 bases from V and 2 bases from J, leaving 19 bases between. Germline values: CDR1 DFQATT, CDR2 SNEGSKA (reference sequence). CDR3 in DNA: TGCAGTGCTTACGGACAACTAGTTCTAGCCTACAATGAGCAGTTCTTC. This encodes CSAYGQLVLAYNEQFF.

This clonotype was counted ten times or more. V usage is TRBV5-5 and J usage is TRBJ2-1, with no clear D. The CDR3 consists of 15 residues. Germline lookup yields CDR1 SGHKS and CDR2 YYEKEE (reference sequence). V was shortened by 0 bases and J by 3 bases, with 10 bases between the two germline ends. The chain's CDR3 is CASSLAVTDYNEQFF. The CDR3, as DNA: TGTGCCAGCAGCTTGGCGGTGACTGACTACAATGAGCAGTTCTTC.

The rearrangement joins TRBV25-1 to TRBJ1-2, with unresolved D. Trimming took off 1 base at V and 6 bases at J, with 18 bases between the two ends. Per germline, CDR1 MGHDK and CDR2 SYGVNS. The CDR3 runs 16 residues. The CDR3 nucleotides read TGTGCCAGCAGTGAATGGCCGGTCAGAAGGGATCATGGCTACACCTTC. This encodes CASSEWPVRRDHGYTF.

For this clonotype: This may come from a read error, since a much larger clone is one base off. The chain has TRBV5-4 and TRBJ1-2; tentative D call: TRBD1 (6 bases). The CDR3 loop spans 15 amino acids. Germline V CDR1 and CDR2: SGHNT, YYREEE (reference sequence). The CDR3 sequence: CTSSPGGRGDQGYTF. The CDR3 region has the DNA TGTACCAGCAGCCCCGGAGGAAGGGGGGATCAGGGCTACACCTTC.

Many counts were recorded for this clonotype. The CDR3 coding sequence is TGTGCCAGCAAAGGGGGGAGCGGCTACACCTTC. Protein: CASKGGSGYTF. The gene calls are TRBV25-1 and TRBJ1-2; D possibly corresponds to TRBD1 (6 bases). Germline assignment: CDR1 MGHDK and CDR2 SYGVNS. The length of the CDR3 is 11 residues. The V gene lost 7 bases and the J gene lost 8 bases, with 11 bases spanning the gap.

This clonotype occurred a few times. For the CDR3, the DNA is TGTGCCGTTCGGGATCAGGGCTACGAGCAGTACTTC. Protein: CAVRDQGYEQYF. The rearrangement links TRBV6-2 or TRBV6-3 to TRBJ2-7, with D perhaps assigned TRBD1 or TRBD2 (5 bases each). CDR3 length equals 12 residues. Trimming cost V 11 bases and J 3 bases, with 14 bases left between them. Germline CDR1 and CDR2: MNHEY and SVGEGT.

The chain couples TRBV21-1 to TRBJ2-1; TRBD2, the table's D call, was not compared with the DNA. TRBV21-1 is termed a pseudogene. The CDR3 contains 15 residues. The CDR3 DNA reads TGTGCCAGCAGCAAAGAAGGACTTAAGGTCAATGAGCAGCTCTTC. It yields the protein CASSKEGLKVNEQLF.

The sample holds a few counts of this clonotype. The chain joins TRBV30 to TRBJ2-3; D unclear. V was cut by 4 bases and J by 4 bases, with 12 bases left in between. The CDR3 is 13 residues long. Per germline, CDR1 GTSNPN and CDR2 SVGIG (reference sequence). The CDR3 sequence: CAWNSLGPDTQYF. In DNA form, the CDR3 reads TGTGCCTGGAATTCTCTAGGGCCAGATACGCAGTATTTT.

This clonotype has more than one count but fewer than ten. The J gene is TRBJ1-5, the V gene TRBV7-2, with 7 bases lining up with TRBD1. Germline CDR1 reads SGHTA; CDR2 reads FQGNSA. This CDR3 region has 17 residues. V was pared by 5 bases and J by 0 bases, with 10 bases of the junction left unmatched. In DNA, the CDR3 is TGTGCCAGCAGCCGGACGGGACAGCAATATAGCAATCAGCCCCAGCATTTT. Translation gives CASSRTGQQYSNQPQHF.

Note on this clonotype: This may come from a read error, since a much larger clone is one base off. The chain combines TRBV20-1 with TRBJ2-1; D unclear. CDR1 and CDR2 from the germline V gene are DFQATT and SNEGSKA (reference sequence). This CDR3 has 13 amino acids. V shed 0 bases and J shed 8 bases, with 11 bases lying between them. CDR3 sequence: CSARDPPVDEQFF. DNA of the CDR3: TGCAGTGCTAGAGATCCCCCGGTGGATGAGCAGTTCTTC.

This clonotype occurred many times. The rearrangement uses TRBV12-3 or TRBV12-4 and TRBJ2-1; the D gene is possibly TRBD2 (6 bases). Trimming took 2 bases from V and 3 from J, leaving 11 bases between them. The CDR3 covers 15 residues. CDR3 sequence: CASSLSGLIYNEQFF. The CDR3 DNA is TGTGCCAGCAGTTTAAGCGGGCTGATCTACAATGAGCAGTTCTTC.

As concerns this clonotype: A much larger clone is a single base away; this may be a read error. This chain connects TRBV3-1 to TRBJ1-1; no reliable D call. CDR1 is LGHDT and CDR2 is YNNKEL in the germline V gene (reference sequence). This CDR3 is built from 17 residues. The V end was cut by 2 bases, the J end by 7 bases, with 23 bases between. CDR3: CASSQFALSERRNEAFF. CDR3 nucleotides: TGTGCCAGCAGCCAATTTGCCCTATCGGAAAGGCGTAATGAAGCTTTCTTT.

This clonotype was found a few times. J is TRBJ1-5 and V is TRBV27, with TRBD1 identical over 12 bases. The V segment lost 8 bases and the J segment 6 bases; nucleotides outside the gene matches: 5. The CDR3 is 14 residues long. Germline-derived CDR1 and CDR2 are MNHEY and SMNVEV (reference sequence). Here the CDR3 reads CASGPGQGAQPQHF. CDR3 coding DNA: TGTGCCAGCGGGCCGGGACAGGGGGCTCAGCCCCAGCATTTT.

This clonotype was observed at least ten times. This sequence joins TRBV7-9 and TRBJ1-4; TRBD1 matches at 7 bases. Germline-derived CDR1 and CDR2 are SEHNR and FQNEAQ (reference sequence). The V segment lost 7 bases and the J segment 8 bases; nucleotides outside the gene matches: 10. The CDR3 is made up of 14 amino acids. Here the CDR3 DNA reads TGTGCCAGCACCACAACACAGGGGTTAGAAAAACTGTTTTTT. Amino acid sequence: CASTTTQGLEKLFF. Variable domain in full (rest from reference TRBV7-9 and TRBJ1-4): DTGVSQNPRHKITKRGQNVTFRCDPISEHNRLYWYRQTLGQGPEFLTYFQNEAQLEKSRLLSDRFSAERPKGSFSTLEIQRTEQGDSAMYLCASTTTQGLEKLFFGSGTQLSVL.